This paragraph covers one T cell receptor (beta chain) sequence. These data come from a study of blood T cell repertoires in COVID-19. Libraries were prepared by immunoSEQ multiplex PCR; TCRdb keeps only in-frame clonotypes and omits some of them. In the table there are around 200,000 clones, approximately 82% of which are singletons. The trim removed 6 bases at V and 7 bases at J, leaving 7 bases unmatched. The CDR3 sequence is 13 residues long. CDR1 is MNHEY, CDR2 SMNVEV, per germline (reference sequence). The source material was peripheral blood. V is TRBV27 and J is TRBJ2-7; TRBD2 aligns across 9 bases. The source is a man aged 35 to 55 with active or convalescent COVID-19. CDR3 DNA: TGTGCCAGCAGAGTAGCGGGGGAGAGAGAGCAGTACTTC. Protein: CASRVAGEREQYF.